The 2 T cell receptor beta chains given below trace back to one sample, sequenced in a study of blood T cell repertoires in COVID-19. Using immunoSEQ multiplex PCR, the repertoire was profiled, and TCRdb retains in-frame clones only, with some absent. The sample holds 200,000 to 250,000 clones, about four fifths seen once. Sequencing was performed on peripheral blood. These receptors were obtained from a woman under 30 with acute or convalescent COVID-19.

This clone was counted once. The rearrangement uses TRBV27 and TRBJ1-2, with TRBD1 as a possible D gene (5 bases). V dropped 0 bases and J dropped 6 bases, with 8 bases sitting between them. This CDR3 has 13 amino acids. In germline, CDR1 is MNHEY, CDR2 SMNVEV (reference sequence). The CDR3 spells CASSLSPRDGYTF. In DNA form, the CDR3 reads TGTGCCAGCAGTTTATCTCCCAGGGATGGCTACACCTTC.

J is TRBJ1-6 and V is TRBV7-9; TRBD1 aligns across 8 bases. The junction had 10 bases not matched to a gene; V was cut back by 4 bases and J by 5 bases. The CDR3 contains 17 residues. From germline, CDR1 is SEHNR and CDR2 FQNEAQ (reference sequence). CDR3 region: CASSSTLGQVNNSPLHF. CDR3 DNA: TGTGCCAGCAGCTCCACTCTGGGACAGGTGAATAATTCACCCCTCCACTTT.